This passage covers 8 T cell receptor beta chains from one sample sequenced in a study of cytomegalovirus exposure and HLA in healthy donors (TCRdb year 2017). Libraries were constructed by the immunoSEQ multiplex PCR assay. The multiplex PCR relied on a mix of 60 forward primers for TCR Vbeta segments and 13 reverse primers for TCR Jbeta segments. The immuneACCESS repertoire file appears here via TCRdb, limited to in-frame rearrangements. These files lack a portion of the clones; in checked studies, under half of the deficit traces to unresolved V genes, and the cause of the others is not known. This sample holds around 150,000 clones; over 70% were observed only once. The ten largest account for about a tenth of the sample. Sequenced: PBMCs. These receptors were collected from a man younger than 35 in good health and CMV-seropositive.

The J gene is TRBJ2-1, the V gene TRBV10-3; the D gene is possibly TRBD2 (5 bases). Germline V lookup: CDR1 ENHRY, CDR2 SYGVKD. This CDR3 has 15 residues. Trimming removed 3 bases from V and 0 bases from J, with 9 bases in between. For the CDR3, the DNA is TGTGCCATCAGTGAAACGGGAAGCTCCTACAATGAGCAGTTCTTC. Translating gives CAISETGSSYNEQFF.

The V call is TRBV29-1, the J call TRBJ2-5; 7 positions match TRBD1. CDR3 length: 16 residues. V was pared by 0 bases and J by 4 bases, with 11 bases of the junction left unmatched. Germline V lookup: CDR1 SQVTM, CDR2 ANQGSEA. The DNA for the CDR3 is TGCAGCGTTGAAGATTTTCCCCTGACAGGGCGAGAGACCCAGTACTTC. Protein product: CSVEDFPLTGRETQYF.

A single count supports this clone. This chain connects TRBV19 to TRBJ2-3, with 10 bases fitting TRBD1. Trimming removed 4 bases from V and 2 bases from J; junction bases left unmatched: 6. The CDR3 runs 16 residues. The V gene's germline CDR1 is LNHDA and CDR2 SQIVND (reference sequence). The CDR3 spells CASSRRQGAHTDTQYF. The CDR3 DNA reads TGTGCCAGTAGTAGGCGACAGGGGGCCCACACAGATACGCAGTATTTT.

V gene TRBV2 combines with J gene TRBJ2-7; D not certain. With 6 bases removed from V and 3 bases from J, the gap between germline ends came to 15 bases. Germline CDR1 is SNHLY and CDR2 is FYNNEI. CDR3 length equals 14 residues. The CDR3 here is CASSENPSYYEQYF. The CDR3, as DNA: TGTGCCAGCAGCGAAAACCCCTCCTACTACGAGCAGTACTTC.

This chain links TRBV6-5 with TRBJ1-3; no firm D call. The CDR3 runs 15 residues. The germline gives CDR1 MNHEY, CDR2 SVGAGI. V lost 6 bases to trimming and J lost 2 bases, with 14 bases between them. CDR3 in amino acids: CASSPDSGTGNTIYF. The DNA of the CDR3 is TGTGCCAGCAGCCCCGACTCCGGGACTGGAAACACCATATATTTT.

The chain links TRBV9 to TRBJ1-2, with 9 nucleotides matching TRBD1. CDR3 length: 14 residues. Germline assignment: CDR1 SGDLS and CDR2 YYNGEE. Trimming removed 3 bases from V and 2 bases from J; junction bases left unmatched: 2. The CDR3 region is CASSDDRGNYGYTF. DNA of the CDR3: TGTGCCAGCAGCGACGACAGGGGGAACTATGGCTACACCTTC. Looking up the rest from reference TRBV9 and TRBJ1-2 gives the full variable domain: DSGVTQTPKHLITATGQRVTLRCSPRSGDLSVYWYQQSLDQGLQFLIQYYNGEERAKGNILERFSAQQFPDLHSELNLSSLELGDSALYFCASSDDRGNYGYTFGSGTRLTVV.

A few counts support this clone. This chain connects TRBV4-3 to TRBJ2-1; 15 bases are a match to TRBD2. The trim removed 4 bases at V and 15 bases at J, leaving 7 bases unmatched. Germline V CDR1 and CDR2: LGHNA, YSLEER. The length of the CDR3 is 14 residues. The CDR3 nucleotides read TGCGCCAGCAGCCCTAGGACTAGCGGGGGGGCCGGGTTCTTC. Translated: CASSPRTSGGAGFF.

The V and J genes are TRBV27 and TRBJ2-3, with 11 bases matching TRBD2. J gave up 5 bases and V 6 bases, and 10 bases lay outside the gene matches. Germline V gives CDR1 MNHEY, CDR2 SMNVEV (reference sequence). The CDR3 runs 16 residues. As DNA, the CDR3 is TGTGCCAGCAGAACAATTAGCGGGGGGGCGTTAGATACGCAGTATTTT. It specifies CASRTISGGALDTQYF.